In this sample, the clone carrying this T cell receptor beta chain turned up a few times. Its cognate antigen is unknown. This sample stems from a study of blood T cells in healthy people across ages. V shed 3 bases and J 1 base; nucleotides not matched to a gene: 11. Germline V gives CDR1 MNHEY, CDR2 SMNVEV (reference sequence). This CDR3 has 19 amino acids. The second PCR ran about 6 to 12 cycles with a sample-barcoded 5' primer and J-beta primers. Sequencing recovered at least 3 million CDR3-containing paired-end reads from each sample. MiXCR, applied by TCRdb to the 5' RACE reads, yields one record per CDR3 protein. Here the sample spans some 1.6 million distinct CDR3 sequences, around 36% being singletons. The study, taken as a whole, reports: It was the long-lived donors that had more naive CD4+ cells and higher diversity than aged donors.

This receptor was identified in a woman aged 30 to 39 in good health. The V gene is TRBV27, the J gene TRBJ2-5; 13 positions agree with TRBD2. Sequenced: blood. This CDR3 is CASSFTPPWTSGGQETQYF. The CDR3 DNA reads TGTGCCAGCAGTTTCACTCCTCCCTGGACTAGCGGGGGCCAAGAGACCCAGTACTTC.